This T cell receptor beta chain was observed in a study of blood T cell repertoires in COVID-19. CDR1 is SGHRS and CDR2 is YFSETQ in the germline V gene. The CDR3 consists of 15 residues. Trimming took 0 bases from V and 1 from J, leaving 10 bases between them. Only in-frame clones appear in the TCRdb table, and some are missing; sequencing was by immunoSEQ multiplex PCR. The sample consists of approximately 220,000 clones, roughly nine tenths of them appearing once. V is TRBV5-1 and J is TRBJ2-5, with unresolved D. This TCR was recovered from a woman between 50 and 59 years old with acute or convalescent COVID-19. The sample consisted of peripheral blood. The CDR3 DNA follows: TGCGCCAGCAGCTTGGAATACGTCGGCCAAGAGACCCAGTACTTC. It translates to CASSLEYVGQETQYF.